The TCR beta chain under discussion was sequenced for a study of CD8 T cells in Susac syndrome. The RNA, about 0.45 to 1 ug, was put through reverse transcription using random hexamers. TCRdb reprocessed the immunoSEQ multiplex PCR reads with MiXCR, giving one entry per CDR3 protein. The data contain 100,000 to 150,000 distinct CDR3 sequences, approximately 93% of them singletons. The germline V and J ends were trimmed by 3 bases and 4 bases, with 13 bases remaining between them. Germline assignment: CDR1 MNHEY and CDR2 SVGAGI. The CDR3 consists of 15 residues. The sequence derives from a human donor with multiple sclerosis. J is TRBJ1-3 and V is TRBV6-5, with D possibly being TRBD1 (6 bases). The sequenced sample was CD4+ T cells from PBMCs. CDR3 DNA sequence: TGTGCCAGCAGTTATAGACAGGAGGTCGGAAACACCATATATTTT. Protein: CASSYRQEVGNTIYF.